A single sample is the source of the 16 T cell receptor beta chains below, sequenced in a study of cytomegalovirus exposure and HLA in healthy donors. Profiling relied on immunoSEQ multiplex PCR, and the TCRdb table lists in-frame clones only, not all of them. Counted here are tens of thousands of clones, approximately 94% occurring once; the ten biggest clones make up about 3.3%. Source material: PBMCs. Receptor source: a woman under 30 in good health and CMV-seropositive.

The chain recombines TRBV29-1 with TRBJ2-2, with 8 positions matching TRBD1. Germline values: CDR1 SQVTM, CDR2 ANQGSEA. Germline trimming cut 6 bases from V and 1 base from J; bases unmatched to any gene: 10. The CDR3 is made up of 16 amino acids. The CDR3 bases are TGCAGCGTCAGAGACTTAGGGACAGGGAACACCGGGGAGCTGTTTTTT. Translating it yields CSVRDLGTGNTGELFF.

This clone was counted once. The CDR3, as DNA: TGTGCCAGCAGTTTAGGAGGATTAAGCGGAAACACAGATACGCAGTATTTT. Residues: CASSLGGLSGNTDTQYF. The genes are TRBV27 and TRBJ2-3; maybe TRBD2 (5 bases). Trimming stripped 2 bases from V and 2 bases from J, with 17 bases between. The CDR3 contains 17 residues. From germline, CDR1 is MNHEY and CDR2 SMNVEV (reference sequence).

The CDR3 reads CASSQDLLVDRKANYGYTF. The DNA of the CDR3 is TGCGCCAGCAGCCAAGATCTTTTGGTCGACAGAAAAGCTAACTATGGCTACACCTTC. The V call is TRBV4-1, the J call TRBJ1-2; D perhaps matches TRBD1 (5 bases). The CDR3 length is 19 residues. Trimming shortened V by 0 bases and J by 0 bases, and 20 bases separated the two germline ends. Germline CDR1 MGHRA, CDR2 YSYEKL.

This chain uses TRBV7-2 with TRBJ2-3; 7 nucleotides line up with TRBD2. The germline V gene has CDR1 SGHTA and CDR2 FQGNSA. After removal of 5 bases from V and 2 bases from J, the junction contained 10 bases not matched to a gene. The CDR3 is made up of 16 amino acids. CDR3 residues: CASSHKLGGITDTQYF. As DNA, the CDR3 is TGTGCCAGCAGCCACAAGCTGGGAGGGATCACAGATACGCAGTATTTT.

The chain uses TRBV6-5 and TRBJ2-7; possible D gene TRBD2, 5 bases. The CDR3 spans 16 residues. Trimming shortened V by 0 bases and J by 0 bases, and 12 bases separated the two germline ends. Germline V gene data show CDR1 as MNHEY and CDR2 as SVGAGI. In DNA, the CDR3 is TGTGCCAGCAGTTACTCGGAGAGTAGCGTCTCCTACGAGCAGTACTTC. It yields the protein CASSYSESSVSYEQYF.

CDR3 sequence reads: CASSTSGTLQETQYF. The CDR3 coding sequence is TGTGCCAGCAGCACTAGTGGCACCCTCCAAGAGACCCAGTACTTC. The rearrangement uses TRBV9 and TRBJ2-5; weak D call: TRBD2 (5 bases). Germline V gene data show CDR1 as SGDLS and CDR2 as YYNGEE. This CDR3 has 15 amino acids. V was shortened by 4 bases and J by 1 base, with 14 bases between the two germline ends.

The J gene is TRBJ1-1, the V gene TRBV28; D remains unclear. CDR3 length equals 13 residues. Germline V gene data show CDR1 as MDHEN and CDR2 as SYDVKM. The V end was cut by 3 bases, the J end by 6 bases, with 11 bases between. Here the CDR3 DNA reads TGTGCCAGCAGTTTTGGGGTGAGGGCTGAAGCTTTCTTT. Encoded protein: CASSFGVRAEAFF.

The CDR3 is CSVGKTGGDEQFF. CDR3 DNA sequence: TGCAGCGTCGGTAAAACAGGGGGGGATGAGCAGTTCTTC. This rearrangement joins TRBV29-1 to TRBJ2-1, with D possibly matching TRBD1 (8 bases). Trimming pared 6 bases from V and 8 bases from J, leaving 17 bases between. The CDR3 is 13 amino acids. The germline gives CDR1 SQVTM, CDR2 ANQGSEA.

The V and J genes are TRBV5-1 and TRBJ1-1, with 8 bases that match TRBD1. V lost 5 bases to trimming and J lost 9 bases; unmatched junction nucleotides: 6. CDR3 length: 12 amino acids. Germline assignment: CDR1 SGHRS and CDR2 YFSETQ. The CDR3 spells CASSSTGGKAFF. In nucleotides, the CDR3 is TGCGCCAGCAGTTCCACAGGGGGGAAAGCTTTCTTT.

CDR3 loop: CASSQDAGGPNEQFF. In DNA form, the CDR3 reads TGTGCCAGCAGCCAAGATGCGGGAGGGCCCAATGAGCAGTTCTTC. The rearrangement links TRBV4-2 to TRBJ2-1; 9 bases align to TRBD2. Germline CDR1 and CDR2: LGHNA and YNFKEQ. The CDR3 covers 15 residues. J was trimmed by 6 bases and V by 0 bases; bases with no gene match: 3.

The chain has TRBV7-2 and TRBJ1-6, with D unresolved. V lost 5 bases to trimming and J lost 6 bases, with 8 bases between them. The CDR3 contains 13 residues. Germline assignment: CDR1 SGHTA and CDR2 FQGNSA. CDR3 residues: CASSQSANSPLHF. The CDR3 region has the DNA TGTGCCAGCAGCCAGTCCGCTAATTCACCCCTCCACTTT.

This clone was recorded once. This chain uses TRBV10-3 with TRBJ1-5; D call uncertain. V lost 7 bases and J 0 bases, leaving 7 bases between the germline ends. The length of the CDR3 is 13 residues. The germline V gene has CDR1 ENHRY and CDR2 SYGVKD. The CDR3 nucleotides read TGTGCCATCAACGAGGATAGCAATCAGCCCCAGCATTTT. Its protein is CAINEDSNQPQHF.

The rearrangement uses TRBV4-1 and TRBJ1-2, with D unclear. Germline values: CDR1 MGHRA, CDR2 YSYEKL. The CDR3 runs 13 residues. Trimming took off 4 bases at V and 4 bases at J, with 10 bases between the two ends. CDR3 sequence: CASSLSDSYGYTF. For the CDR3, the DNA is TGCGCCAGCAGCCTCTCGGACTCCTATGGCTACACCTTC.

The chain is built from TRBV28 and TRBJ1-2, with 8 bases identical to TRBD1. The CDR3 has 14 amino acids. The ends lost 3 bases at V and 2 bases at J; junction bases unmatched: 2. Germline V gene data show CDR1 as MDHEN and CDR2 as SYDVKM. The CDR3 DNA reads TGTGCCAGCAGTTTGGGACAGGAGAACTATGGCTACACCTTC. Encoded protein: CASSLGQENYGYTF.

The chain couples TRBV25-1 to TRBJ1-5, with 9 nucleotides matching TRBD1. Germline-derived CDR1 and CDR2 are MGHDK and SYGVNS. The CDR3 loop spans 14 amino acids. The junction had 7 bases not matched to a gene; V was cut back by 8 bases and J by 5 bases. The CDR3 region has the DNA TGTGCCAGCTCGGGACAGGGATTTGATCAGCCCCAGCATTTT. This translates into CASSGQGFDQPQHF.

J is TRBJ2-3 and V is TRBV29-1, with a tentative D call TRBD2 (5 bases). CDR3 length equals 13 residues. The V end was cut by 4 bases, the J end by 3 bases, with 11 bases between. The V gene's germline CDR1 is SQVTM and CDR2 ANQGSEA. Written as DNA, the CDR3 is TGCAGCGTTGCCACTAGAGTTACAGATACGCAGTATTTT. Its protein product is CSVATRVTDTQYF.